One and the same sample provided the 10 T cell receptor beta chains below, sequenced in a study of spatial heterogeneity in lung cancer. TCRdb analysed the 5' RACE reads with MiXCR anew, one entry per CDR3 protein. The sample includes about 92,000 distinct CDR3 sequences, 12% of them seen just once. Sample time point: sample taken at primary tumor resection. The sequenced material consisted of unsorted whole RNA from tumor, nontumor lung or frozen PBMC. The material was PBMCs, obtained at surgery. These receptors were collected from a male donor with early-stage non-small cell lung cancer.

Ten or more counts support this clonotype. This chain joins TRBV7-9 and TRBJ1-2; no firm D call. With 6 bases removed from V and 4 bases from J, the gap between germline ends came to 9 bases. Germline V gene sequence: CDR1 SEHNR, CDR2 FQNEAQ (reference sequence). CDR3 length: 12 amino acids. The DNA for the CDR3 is TGTGCCAGCAGTTTAAACCGCTATGGCTACACCTTC. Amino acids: CASSLNRYGYTF.

CDR3 region: CASSPLPQGLASNEQFF. In nucleotides, the CDR3 is TGTGCCAGCAGCCCCCTGCCCCAGGGACTAGCTTCTAATGAGCAGTTCTTC. The chain is built from TRBV6-2 or TRBV6-3 and TRBJ2-1; 9 nucleotides match TRBD2. The J segment lost 7 bases and the V segment lost 6 bases, leaving 16 bases of the junction unmatched. Germline V gene lookup returns CDR1 MNHEY and CDR2 SVGEGT. There are 17 residues in the CDR3.

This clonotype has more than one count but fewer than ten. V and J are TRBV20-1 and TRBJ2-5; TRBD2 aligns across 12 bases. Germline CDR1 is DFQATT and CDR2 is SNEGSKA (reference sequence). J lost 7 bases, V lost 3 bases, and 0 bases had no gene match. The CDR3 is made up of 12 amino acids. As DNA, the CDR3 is TGCAGTGCTAGGGGACTAGCGGGGACCCAGTACTTC. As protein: CSARGLAGTQYF.

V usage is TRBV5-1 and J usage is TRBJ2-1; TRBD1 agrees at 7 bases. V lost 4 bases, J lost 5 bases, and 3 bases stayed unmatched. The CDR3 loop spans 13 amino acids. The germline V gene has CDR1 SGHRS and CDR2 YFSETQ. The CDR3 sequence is CASSPGQHNEQFF. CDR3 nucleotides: TGCGCCAGCAGCCCGGGACAGCACAATGAGCAGTTCTTC.

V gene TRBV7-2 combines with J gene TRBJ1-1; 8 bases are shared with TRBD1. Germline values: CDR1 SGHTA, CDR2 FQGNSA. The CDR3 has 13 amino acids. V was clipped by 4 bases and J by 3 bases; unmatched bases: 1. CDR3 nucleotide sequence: TGTGCCAGCAGCTCACAGGGGGACACTGAAGCTTTCTTT. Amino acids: CASSSQGDTEAFF.

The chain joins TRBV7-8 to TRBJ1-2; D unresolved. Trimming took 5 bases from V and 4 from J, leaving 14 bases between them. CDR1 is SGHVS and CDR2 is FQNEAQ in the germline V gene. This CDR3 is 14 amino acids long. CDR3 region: CASSPRAGSYGYTF. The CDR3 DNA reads TGTGCCAGCAGCCCACGGGCGGGCTCCTATGGCTACACCTTC.

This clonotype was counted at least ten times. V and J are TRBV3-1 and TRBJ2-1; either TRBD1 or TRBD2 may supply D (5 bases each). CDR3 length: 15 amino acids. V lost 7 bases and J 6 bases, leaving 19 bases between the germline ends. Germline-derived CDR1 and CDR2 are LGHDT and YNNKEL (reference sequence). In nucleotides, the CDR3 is TGTGCCAGCAAGCCCGCTCGGGACGCTGCCAATGAGCAGTTCTTC. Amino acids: CASKPARDAANEQFF.

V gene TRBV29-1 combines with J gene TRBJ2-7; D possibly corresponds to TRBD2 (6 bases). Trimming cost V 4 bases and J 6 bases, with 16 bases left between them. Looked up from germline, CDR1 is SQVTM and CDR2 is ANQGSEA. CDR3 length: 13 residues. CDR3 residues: CSVAQGLGSEQYF. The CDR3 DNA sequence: TGCAGCGTTGCTCAGGGACTCGGGTCCGAGCAGTACTTC.

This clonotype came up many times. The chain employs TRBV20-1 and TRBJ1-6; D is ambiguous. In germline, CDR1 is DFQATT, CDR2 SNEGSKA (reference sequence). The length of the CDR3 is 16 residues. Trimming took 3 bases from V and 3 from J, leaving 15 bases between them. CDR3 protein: CSARPPNTIYNSPLHF. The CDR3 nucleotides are TGCAGTGCTAGGCCCCCCAATACCATCTATAATTCACCCCTCCACTTT.

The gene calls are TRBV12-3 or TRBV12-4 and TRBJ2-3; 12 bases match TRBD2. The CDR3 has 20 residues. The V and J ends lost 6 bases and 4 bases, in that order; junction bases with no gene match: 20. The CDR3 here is CASSSTGTPLAGGPPDTQYF. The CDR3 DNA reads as TGTGCCAGCAGCAGTACCGGGACACCGCTAGCGGGGGGGCCCCCAGATACGCAGTATTTT.